The clone carrying this T cell receptor beta chain was counted only a few times. Its antigen is undetermined. This entry comes from a study of T cell responses to AZD1222 COVID-19 vaccine. Whole-study findings and limits: Breadth and depth of Spike-specific TCRs rose after two AZD1222 doses. Close to half of spike-specific TCRs reportedly recognize unmutated variant regions. CD4 TCRs covered the whole spike, strongest at regions 160-218 and 743-854.

The CDR3 spans 15 residues. Germline V lookup: CDR1 MNHEY, CDR2 SMNVEV (reference sequence). Losses at the gene ends were 8 bases for V and 0 bases for J; bases not matched to a gene: 9. TCRdb's copy holds only in-frame clones and misses some; the assay was immunoSEQ multiplex PCR. This sample carries around 180,000 clones, over 75% of them seen once, and the ten largest clones take 6.5% to 7%. This specimen consisted of peripheral blood, obtained on day 0 of AZD1222 vaccination. The TCR was taken from an adult in good health. The chain recombines TRBV27 with TRBJ2-7, with 8 bases that match TRBD2. The CDR3 bases are TGTGCCAGCGGAAAAGCGGGGGCCAGCTCCTACGAGCAGTACTTC. It encodes CASGKAGASSYEQYF.